Here is one T cell receptor (beta chain) with its context. The data originate from a study of blood T cell repertoires in COVID-19. Study-level information: The analysed material was cDNA or gDNA that came from T cells, B-cell-depleted T cells, or PBMCs.

The CDR3 has 16 amino acids. In germline, CDR1 is MGHRA, CDR2 YSYEKL. Trimming took off 0 bases at V and 0 bases at J, with 11 bases between the two ends. Authors' processing steps: Amplifying reference gene primers gave estimates of nucleated cell counts. TCRdb keeps only in-frame clones here, not all; method: immunoSEQ multiplex PCR. V and J calls plus clone size are reproduced from that table; the DNA served to infer D and trimming. Of approximately 150,000 clones listed, about 86% are singletons. The chain uses TRBV4-1 and TRBJ1-1, with D maybe TRBD1 (6 bases). The TCR sequence derives from a man in his 70s with active or convalescent COVID-19. Material for sequencing was peripheral blood. The CDR3 protein is CASSQDKGQLNTEAFF. The CDR3 coding sequence is TGCGCCAGCAGCCAAGACAAAGGACAGTTGAACACTGAAGCTTTCTTT.